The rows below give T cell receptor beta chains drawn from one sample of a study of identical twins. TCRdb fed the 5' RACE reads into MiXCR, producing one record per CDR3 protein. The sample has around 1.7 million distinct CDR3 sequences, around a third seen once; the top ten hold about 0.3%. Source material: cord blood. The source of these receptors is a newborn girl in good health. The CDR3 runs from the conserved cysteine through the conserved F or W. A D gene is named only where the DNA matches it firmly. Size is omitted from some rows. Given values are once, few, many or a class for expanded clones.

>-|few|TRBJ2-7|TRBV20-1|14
CSASRFGSTYEQYF
TGCAGTGCTAGTAGGTTCGGCAGCACCTACGAGCAGTACTTC
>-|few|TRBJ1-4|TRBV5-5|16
CASSLDGAGTNEKLFF
TGTGCCAGCAGCTTGGATGGTGCAGGAACTAATGAAAAACTGTTTTTT
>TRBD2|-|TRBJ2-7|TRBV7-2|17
CASSLRWGGAVPYEQYF
TGTGCCAGCAGCCTTCGGTGGGGGGGAGCGGTTCCCTACGAGCAGTACTTC
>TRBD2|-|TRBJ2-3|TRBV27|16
CASSSRAGGGTDTQYF
TGTGCCAGCAGTTCACGAGCGGGAGGGGGCACGGATACGCAGTATTTT
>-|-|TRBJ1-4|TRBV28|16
CASSLLITSTNEKLFF
TGTGCCAGCAGTTTATTGATCACCTCAACTAATGAAAAACTGTTTTTT
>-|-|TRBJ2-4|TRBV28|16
CASSFPRGQYKNIQYF
TGTGCCAGCAGTTTCCCCCGAGGGCAGTACAAAAACATTCAGTACTTC
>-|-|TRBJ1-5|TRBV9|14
CASSALRANQPQHF
TGTGCCAGCAGCGCCCTTCGGGCGAATCAGCCCCAGCATTTT
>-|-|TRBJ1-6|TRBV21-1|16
CASSKDGSSYNPPLHF
TGTGCCAGCAGCAAAGACGGGAGCTCCTATAATCCACCCCTCCACTTT
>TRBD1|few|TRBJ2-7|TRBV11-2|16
CASSLEPWQGASEQYF
TGTGCCAGCAGCTTAGAACCTTGGCAGGGGGCAAGCGAGCAGTACTTC
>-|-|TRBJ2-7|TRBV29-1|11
CSAIREYEQYF
TGCAGCGCCATCAGGGAGTACGAGCAGTACTTC
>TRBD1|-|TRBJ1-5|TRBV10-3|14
CAIGTGNLGQPQHF
TGTGCCATCGGGACAGGGAACCTTGGGCAGCCCCAGCATTTT
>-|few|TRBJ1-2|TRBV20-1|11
CSAVRSYGYTF
TGCAGTGCTGTCAGGAGCTATGGCTACACCTTC
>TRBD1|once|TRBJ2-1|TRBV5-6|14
CASSPDRFYNERFF
TGTGCCAGCAGCCCGGACAGGTTCTACAATGAGCGGTTCTTC
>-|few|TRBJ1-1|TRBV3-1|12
CASSHYRVGAFF
TGTGCCAGCAGCCACTACAGGGTTGGAGCTTTCTTT
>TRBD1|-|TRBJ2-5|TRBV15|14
CATSTTGGYNEQYF
TGTGCCACCAGTACCACAGGGGGCTACAATGAGCAGTACTTC
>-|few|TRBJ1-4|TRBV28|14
CASGGSFGYEKLFF
TGTGCCAGCGGGGGGTCGTTTGGTTATGAAAAACTGTTTTTT
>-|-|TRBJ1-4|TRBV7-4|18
CASSLIQVGRGHEEKLFF
TGTGCCAGCAGCTTAATACAAGTAGGTAGAGGGCACGAAGAAAAACTGTTTTTT
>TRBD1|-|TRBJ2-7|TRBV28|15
CASSFRGPRSYEQYF
TGTGCCAGCAGTTTCAGGGGGCCCCGCTCCTACGAGCAGTACTTC
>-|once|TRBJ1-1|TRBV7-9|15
CASRMGAGVGTEAFF
TGTGCCAGCAGGATGGGGGCAGGGGTGGGCACTGAAGCTTTCTTT
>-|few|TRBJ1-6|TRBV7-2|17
CASSLNPQGPYNSPLHF
TGTGCCAGCAGCTTAAACCCGCAGGGGCCCTATAATTCACCCCTCCACTTT